Presented here are 2 T cell receptor beta chains from one specimen sequenced in a study of siplizumab effects on memory and regulatory T cells (dated by TCRdb to the late 2010s). Libraries were built with the immunoSEQ multiplex PCR assay. The table was pulled from immuneACCESS by TCRdb, which kept in-frame rearrangements only. Such tables lose some clones; where checked, under half of the loss comes from unresolved V genes, and the rest has no known cause. The sample includes 65,000 to 70,000 clones, with approximately 88% observed a single time. The leading ten clones occupy roughly 1.7% of the sample. Sequenced sample: Tregs sorted from blood. The receptor set was obtained from a human donor in good health.

This chain uses TRBV4-2 with TRBJ1-3; tentative D call: TRBD1 (5 bases). The CDR3 runs 16 residues. The germline gives CDR1 LGHNA, CDR2 YNFKEQ. Trimming removed 4 bases from V and 0 bases from J, with 13 bases in between. DNA for the CDR3: TGTGCCAGCAGCCCAAGCTTCGGGGGCTCTGGAAACACCATATATTTT. Translation gives CASSPSFGGSGNTIYF.

The chain carries TRBV9 and TRBJ1-2, with unresolved D. The CDR3 has 14 amino acids. Germline values: CDR1 SGDLS, CDR2 YYNGEE. V was clipped by 3 bases and J by 0 bases, with 9 bases between them. CDR3 DNA sequence: TGTGCCAGCAGCGCCCTCACAGCTAACTATGGCTACACCTTC. This sequence encodes CASSALTANYGYTF. The variable domain in full, completed from reference TRBV9 and TRBJ1-2, reads DSGVTQTPKHLITATGQRVTLRCSPRSGDLSVYWYQQSLDQGLQFLIQYYNGEERAKGNILERFSAQQFPDLHSELNLSSLELGDSALYFCASSALTANYGYTFGSGTRLTVV.